This T cell receptor (beta chain) appears in the sequencing data of a study of shared clonotypes between healthy human individuals (dated by TCRdb to between 2020 and 2021). Turning to the overall study: The cohort comprised a couple of women and a few men aged 18 to 49 years. Between about 0.85 and 9.5 billion PBMCs per donor were obtained by leukapheresis. For each donor, CD4 naive and CD4 memory were each given three plates, CD8 naive was given two plates, and CD8 memory was given one plate. Blood TCR repertoires of four to six healthy adults were deeply sequenced to estimate repertoire size and the extent of clonotype sharing between individuals. To increase sequencing depth and limit assay-specific biases, different laboratories used diverse techniques to prepare libraries and sequence TCR repertoires.

Using the deep immunoSEQ assay, TCR CDR3 regions were amplified from genomic DNA by multiplex PCR. Extracted genomic DNA from each cell subset was spread evenly across all wells of several immunoSEQ 96-well plates, with each plate serving as a replicate. For sorted subsets, about 220 ng of genomic DNA, equivalent to 25,000 to 35,000 T cell genomes, went into each replicate PCR. Purified libraries were quantified with a Qubit 3.0 fluorometer, sized on a Bioanalyzer 2100, and re-quantified with the KAPA Library Quantification kit. A separate single-read 150-cycle Illumina NextSeq 550 flow cell was used to sequence each immunoSEQ 96-well plate. In the paper's pipeline: Because the immunoSEQ output included only junctional sequences and no quality scores, the filtering could not be the same as the filtering used for full-length reads. To assign V/J genes and CDR3, sequences were annotated against IMGT germline references using PyIR, a Python wrapper for IgBLAST v1.9. Reads were removed for weak V/J assignments (E-value above 1e-6), missing CDR3, stop codons, out-of-frame junctions, or ambiguous translated residues. V3J clonotypes were defined as sequences sharing the same inferred V gene, J gene, and CDR3 amino acid sequence. To compute the percentage overlap between repertoires, the number of shared unique clonotypes was divided by the size of the smaller repertoire. RTK rarefaction, the Chao1 estimator, and Recon v2.1 estimates of unobserved clonotypes were used to assess repertoire richness. For all TCRbeta clonotypes obtained by the gDNA method from a few donors, generation probabilities were computed with OLGA. In its TCRdb copy, this immuneACCESS table keeps in-frame sequences only and misses some clones. Where compared with another copy, unresolved V genes explain less than half of these, and the others have no known cause. V, J and clone size reflect that table, while D and trimming were determined from the DNA. This sample holds a few million clones; approximately 92% were observed only once. Of the sample, less than 2% is held by the ten largest clones.

CD8 naive samples were obtained by positive selection for CCR7 among CD45RO-negative cells, yielding a CD45RA+CCR7+ population from which TemRA cells were excluded. The donors were healthy, HIV-negative adults with no recently reported acute infections or vaccinations. Only Caucasian adults living in Nashville, Tennessee, USA were represented among the donors. Blood was obtained by leukapheresis, after which PBMCs were separated by Ficoll-Histopaque density gradient centrifugation and cryopreserved in liquid nitrogen vapor phase. Analytical flow cytometry was used to check the purity and quantity of every magnetically sorted T cell population. Genomic DNA was isolated from each sorted fraction and quantified by UV absorbance on a Nanodrop 2000c. Overall study outcomes, separate from this receptor: Pairwise subsampling indicated that sequencing depth was expected to affect the degree of clonotype sharing among donors. Only blood was sampled, and tissue TCR repertoires likely differ from those in blood. Clonotypes shared by all four sorted-subset donors showed higher generation probabilities than non-shared clonotypes. The genetic and exposure-history diversity represented was limited by the small number of donors. Even with the large sequencing depth, rarefaction of the sorted-subset datasets indicated that sequencing was incomplete. Approximately 5% of naive CD4, more than 3% of naive CD8, approximately 2% of memory CD4, and approximately 0.39% of memory CD8 clonotypes were shared across several donors. Larger estimated clonotype richness was generally found for naive subsets than for memory subsets.

With regard to this clone: The clone's antigen remains unknown. There are no base qualities to consult, and no much larger clone falls within one base.

The germline V gene provides CDR1 SGHAT and CDR2 FQNNGV. V and J are truncated by 5 bases and 5 bases respectively, leaving an intervening sequence of 11 bases. The CDR3 has 13 amino acids, counting the end cysteine and phenylalanine. Only the CDR3 portion is preserved as DNA: 39 bases, with reading frame beginning at the first base. The origin of this receptor is a man aged 18 to 30 in good health. Some clones in this sample may be carry-over from other donors' samples. The sequence joins TRBV11-2 to TRBJ2-3, and TRBD1 may be the D gene, going by 6 matching bases. Sample: naive CD8+ T cells from PBMCs. The cell subset or site label for this specimen denotes: CD45RA+CCR7+. The bases read TGTGCCAGCAGCCCCAGGGGAGAAGATACGCAGTATTTT. Translation gives CASSPRGEDTQYF.